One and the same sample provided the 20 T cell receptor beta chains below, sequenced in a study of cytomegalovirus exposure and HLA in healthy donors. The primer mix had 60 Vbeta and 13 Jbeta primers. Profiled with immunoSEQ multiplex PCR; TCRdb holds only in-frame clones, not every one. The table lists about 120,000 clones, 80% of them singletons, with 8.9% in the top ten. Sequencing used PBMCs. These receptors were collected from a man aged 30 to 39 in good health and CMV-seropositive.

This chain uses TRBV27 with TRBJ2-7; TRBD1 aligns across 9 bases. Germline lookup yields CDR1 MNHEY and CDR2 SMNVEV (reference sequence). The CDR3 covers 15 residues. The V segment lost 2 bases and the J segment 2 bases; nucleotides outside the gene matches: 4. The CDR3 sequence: CASSLGGTGPYEQYF. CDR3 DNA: TGTGCCAGCAGTTTAGGGGGGACAGGGCCCTACGAGCAGTACTTC.

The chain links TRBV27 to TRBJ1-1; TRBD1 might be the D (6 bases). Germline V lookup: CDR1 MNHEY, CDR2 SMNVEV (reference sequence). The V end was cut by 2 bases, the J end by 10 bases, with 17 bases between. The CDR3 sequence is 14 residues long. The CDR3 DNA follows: TGTGCCAGCAGTTTAAGAGGACAGCCCCAAGGAGCTTTCTTT. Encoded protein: CASSLRGQPQGAFF.

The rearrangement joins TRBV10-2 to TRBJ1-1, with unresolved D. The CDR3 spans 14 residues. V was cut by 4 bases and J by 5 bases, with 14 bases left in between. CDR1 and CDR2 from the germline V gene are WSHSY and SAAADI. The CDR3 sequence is CASSVRSEITEAFF. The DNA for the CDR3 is TGCGCCAGCAGTGTCCGGTCGGAGATAACTGAAGCTTTCTTT.

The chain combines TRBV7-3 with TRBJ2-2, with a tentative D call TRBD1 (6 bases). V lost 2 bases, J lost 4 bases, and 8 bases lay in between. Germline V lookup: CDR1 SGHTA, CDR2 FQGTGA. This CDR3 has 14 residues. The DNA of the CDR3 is TGTGCCAGCAGCTTACAGGGGTTCACCGGGGAGCTGTTTTTT. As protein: CASSLQGFTGELFF.

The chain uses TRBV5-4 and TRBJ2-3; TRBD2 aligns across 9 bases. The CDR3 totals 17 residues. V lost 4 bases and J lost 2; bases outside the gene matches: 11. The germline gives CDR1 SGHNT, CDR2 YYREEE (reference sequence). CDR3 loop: CASSQGGSGGDTDTQYF. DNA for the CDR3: TGTGCCAGCAGCCAAGGGGGTAGCGGGGGAGACACAGATACGCAGTATTTT.

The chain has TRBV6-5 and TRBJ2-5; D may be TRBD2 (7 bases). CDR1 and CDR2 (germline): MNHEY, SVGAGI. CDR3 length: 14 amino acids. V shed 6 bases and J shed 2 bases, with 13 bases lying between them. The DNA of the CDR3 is TGTGCCAGCAGCCGGAGGGGGGGACAAGAGACCCAGTACTTC. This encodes CASSRRGGQETQYF.

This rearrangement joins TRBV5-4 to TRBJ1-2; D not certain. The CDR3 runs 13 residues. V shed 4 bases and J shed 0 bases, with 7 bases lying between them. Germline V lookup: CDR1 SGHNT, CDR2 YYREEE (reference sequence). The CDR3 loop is CASSALPNYGYTF. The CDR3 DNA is TGTGCCAGCAGCGCGCTGCCTAACTATGGCTACACCTTC. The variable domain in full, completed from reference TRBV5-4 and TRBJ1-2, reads ETGVTQSPTHLIKTRGQQVTLRCSSQSGHNTVSWYQQALGQGPQFIFQYYREEENGRGNFPPRFSGLQFPNYSSELNVNALELDDSALYLCASSALPNYGYTFGSGTRLTVV.

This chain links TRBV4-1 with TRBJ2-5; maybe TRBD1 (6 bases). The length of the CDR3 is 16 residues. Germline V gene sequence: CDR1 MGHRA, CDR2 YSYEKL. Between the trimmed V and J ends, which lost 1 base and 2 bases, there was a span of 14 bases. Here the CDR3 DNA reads TGCGCCAGCAGCCAAGCTACCCCCAGGGGACAAGAGACCCAGTACTTC. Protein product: CASSQATPRGQETQYF.

DNA of the CDR3: TGTGCCAGCACGGGACTTAGCACAGATACGCAGTATTTT. Protein sequence: CASTGLSTDTQYF. The chain uses TRBV6-1 and TRBJ2-3; perhaps TRBD2 as D (6 bases). Germline V gene data show CDR1 as MNHNS and CDR2 as SASEGT. This CDR3 has 13 residues. Trimming took 7 bases from V and 0 from J, leaving 8 bases between them.

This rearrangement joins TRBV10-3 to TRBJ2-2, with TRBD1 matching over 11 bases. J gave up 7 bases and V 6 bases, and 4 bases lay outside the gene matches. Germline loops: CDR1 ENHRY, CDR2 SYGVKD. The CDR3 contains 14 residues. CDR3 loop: CAISGQGANGELFF. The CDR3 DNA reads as TGTGCCATCAGCGGACAGGGGGCGAACGGGGAGCTGTTTTTT.

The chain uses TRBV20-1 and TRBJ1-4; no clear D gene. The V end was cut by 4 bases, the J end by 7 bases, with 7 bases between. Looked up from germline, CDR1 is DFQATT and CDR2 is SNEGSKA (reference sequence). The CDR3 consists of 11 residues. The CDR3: CSAIWSEKLFF. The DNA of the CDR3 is TGCAGTGCTATCTGGAGTGAAAAACTGTTTTTT.

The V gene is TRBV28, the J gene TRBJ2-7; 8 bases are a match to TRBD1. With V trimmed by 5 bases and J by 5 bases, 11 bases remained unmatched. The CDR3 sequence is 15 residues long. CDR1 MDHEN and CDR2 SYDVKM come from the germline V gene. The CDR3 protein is CASSTRRQGRDEQYF. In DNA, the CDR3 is TGTGCCAGCAGTACGCGAAGACAGGGGAGAGACGAGCAGTACTTC.

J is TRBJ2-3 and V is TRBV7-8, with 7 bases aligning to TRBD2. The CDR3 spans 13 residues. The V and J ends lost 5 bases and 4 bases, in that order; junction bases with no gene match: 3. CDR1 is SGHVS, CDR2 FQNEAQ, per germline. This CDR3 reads CASSRGDPDTQYF. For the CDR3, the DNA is TGTGCCAGCAGCCGGGGGGACCCAGATACGCAGTATTTT. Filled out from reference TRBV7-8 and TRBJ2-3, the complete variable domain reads GAGVSQSPRYKVAKRGQDVALRCDPISGHVSLFWYQQALGQGPEFLTYFQNEAQLDKSGLPSDRFFAERPEGSVSTLKIQRTQQEDSAVYLCASSRGDPDTQYFGPGTRLTVL.

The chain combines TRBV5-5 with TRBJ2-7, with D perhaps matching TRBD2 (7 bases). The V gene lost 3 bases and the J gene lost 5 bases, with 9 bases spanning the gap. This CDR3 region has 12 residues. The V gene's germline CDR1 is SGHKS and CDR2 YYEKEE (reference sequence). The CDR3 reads CASSWGGDEQYF. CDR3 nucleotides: TGTGCCAGCAGCTGGGGGGGCGACGAGCAGTACTTC.

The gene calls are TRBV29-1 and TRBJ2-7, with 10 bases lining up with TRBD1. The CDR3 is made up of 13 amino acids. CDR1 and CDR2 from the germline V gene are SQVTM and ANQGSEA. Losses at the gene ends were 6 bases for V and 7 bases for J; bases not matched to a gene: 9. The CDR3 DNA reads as TGCAGCGTATCGACAGGGGGCGCTTGGGAGCAGTACTTC. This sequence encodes CSVSTGGAWEQYF.

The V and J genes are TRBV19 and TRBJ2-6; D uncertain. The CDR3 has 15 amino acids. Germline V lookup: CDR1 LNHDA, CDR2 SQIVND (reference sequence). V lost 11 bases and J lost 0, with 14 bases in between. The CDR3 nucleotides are TGTGCCCTCGGTGAGAGCCACTCTGGGGCCAACGTCCTGACTTTC. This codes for CALGESHSGANVLTF.

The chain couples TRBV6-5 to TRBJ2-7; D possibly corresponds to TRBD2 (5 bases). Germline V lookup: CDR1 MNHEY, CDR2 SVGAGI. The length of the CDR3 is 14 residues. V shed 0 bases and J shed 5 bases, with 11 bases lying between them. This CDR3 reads CASSYSRGSDEQYF. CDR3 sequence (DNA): TGTGCCAGCAGTTACTCAAGAGGGAGCGACGAGCAGTACTTC.

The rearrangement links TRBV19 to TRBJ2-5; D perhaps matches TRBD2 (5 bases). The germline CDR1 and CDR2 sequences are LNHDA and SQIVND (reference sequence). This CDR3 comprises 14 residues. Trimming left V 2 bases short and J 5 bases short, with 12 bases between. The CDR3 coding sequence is TGTGCCAGTAGTATATTCCACGGCGGGGAGACCCAGTACTTC. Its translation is CASSIFHGGETQYF.

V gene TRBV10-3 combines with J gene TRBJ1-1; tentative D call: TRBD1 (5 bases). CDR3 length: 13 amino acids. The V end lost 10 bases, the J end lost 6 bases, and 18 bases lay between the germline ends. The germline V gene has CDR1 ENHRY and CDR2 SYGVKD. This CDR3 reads CATTPLGVPEAFF. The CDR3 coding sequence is TGTGCCACAACTCCGTTAGGGGTGCCTGAAGCTTTCTTT.

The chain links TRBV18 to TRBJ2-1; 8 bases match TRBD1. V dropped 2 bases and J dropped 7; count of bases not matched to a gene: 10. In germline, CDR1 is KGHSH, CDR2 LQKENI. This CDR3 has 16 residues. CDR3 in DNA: TGTGCCAGCTCACCAAAAAGACAGGGGATTCAGAATGAGCAGTTCTTC. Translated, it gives CASSPKRQGIQNEQFF.